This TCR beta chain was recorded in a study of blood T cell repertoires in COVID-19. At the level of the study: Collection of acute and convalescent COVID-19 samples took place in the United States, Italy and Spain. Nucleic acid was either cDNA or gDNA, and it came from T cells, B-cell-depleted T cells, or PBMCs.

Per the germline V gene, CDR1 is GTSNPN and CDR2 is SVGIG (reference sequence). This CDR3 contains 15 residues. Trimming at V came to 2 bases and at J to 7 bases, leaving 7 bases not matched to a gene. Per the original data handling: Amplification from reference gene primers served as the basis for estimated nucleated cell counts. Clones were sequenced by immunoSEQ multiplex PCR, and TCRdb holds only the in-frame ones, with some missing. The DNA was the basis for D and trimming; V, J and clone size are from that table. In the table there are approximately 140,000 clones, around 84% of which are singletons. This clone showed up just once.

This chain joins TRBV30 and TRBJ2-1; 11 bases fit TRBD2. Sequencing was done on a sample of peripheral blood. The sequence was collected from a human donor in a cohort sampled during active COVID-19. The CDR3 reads CAWSRSGGAWNEQFF. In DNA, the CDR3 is TGTGCCTGGAGTCGTAGCGGGGGGGCGTGGAATGAGCAGTTCTTC.